This TCR beta chain was identified during a study of shared clonotypes between healthy human individuals. Overall study: There were three CD4 naive, three CD4 memory, two CD8 naive and one CD8 memory plates per donor.

Details on this clone: Its specificity is not known.

General observations from the study: Sequencing depth was predicted to influence how clonotypes are shared among donors. The study found roughly 5% of naive CD4 clonotypes shared across a few donors.

Cells designated naive CD8 were CD45RO-negative and were positively selected for CCR7, with terminally differentiated effector memory CD45RA+ cells excluded. Recent vaccinations or acute infections were absent in the healthy HIV-negative adult donors. The data were produced by immunoSEQ multiplex PCR, yet TCRdb's version contains in-frame clones alone and is incomplete. The repertoire holds about 590,000 clones, with roughly 96% as singletons. This CDR3 is built from 20 residues. CDR1 MDHEN and CDR2 SYDVKM come from the germline V gene. V was trimmed by 1 base and J by 6 bases, leaving 31 bases between them.

This receptor was obtained from a young woman in good health. What was sequenced was naive CD8+ T cells sorted from blood. The gene calls are TRBV28 and TRBJ2-7; D ambiguous. Here the CDR3 DNA reads TGTGCCAGCAGTTTATCCTTCCAAGTAGCAACCCATTCGGACCCCTCCGAGCAGTACTTC. Residues: CASSLSFQVATHSDPSEQYF.